This T cell receptor (beta chain) derives from a study of liver allograft versus peripheral blood T cells. Study background: Graft-liver T cell receptor repertoires were compared against recipient peripheral blood repertoires. Whole-study results and caveats: Liver allograft repertoires of T cell receptors reportedly diverged from peripheral blood repertoires.

TCRdb analysed the reads with MiXCR anew, one entry per CDR3 protein. The top ten clones hold about 2% of a sample with over 10,000 distinct CDR3 sequences, approximately 30% of them seen once. To note about this clonotype: No antigen is known for it.

CDR1 is LNHDA and CDR2 is SQIVND in the germline V gene (reference sequence). There are 14 residues in the CDR3. Trimming removed 3 bases from V and 6 bases from J, with 12 bases in between. The chain is built from TRBV19 and TRBJ1-5; D not resolved. The receptor was isolated from a human patient who had a liver transplant. Some T cells may originate from the graft donor. CDR3 amino acids: CASSITGAGQPQHF. The DNA for the CDR3 is TGTGCCAGTAGTATTACGGGAGCGGGTCAGCCCCAGCATTTT.